A single sample gave rise to the 29 T cell receptor beta chains below, sequenced in a study of blood T cells in healthy people across ages. With a J-beta primer mix and a sample-barcoded 5' primer, a second PCR ran 7 to 11 cycles. One entry per CDR3 protein results from TCRdb running MiXCR on the 5' RACE reads. The table has 1.5 million to 2 million distinct CDR3 sequences, around 48% seen once. The sample taken for sequencing was blood. All receptors derive from a middle-aged woman in good health.

This clonotype was observed a few times. CDR3 residues: CASSLGRDSTDTQYF. In DNA, the CDR3 is TGCGCCAGCAGCTTGGGAAGGGACAGTACAGATACGCAGTATTTT. J is TRBJ2-3 and V is TRBV5-1, with 7 nucleotides matching TRBD1. J was trimmed by 3 bases and V by 0 bases; bases with no gene match: 4. In germline, CDR1 is SGHRS, CDR2 YFSETQ. This CDR3 region has 15 residues.

This clonotype was counted only a few times. This chain links TRBV27 with TRBJ2-7; 10 nucleotides agree with TRBD2. Germline lookup yields CDR1 MNHEY and CDR2 SMNVEV (reference sequence). The trim removed 5 bases at V and 4 bases at J, leaving 11 bases unmatched. The CDR3 has 16 amino acids. CDR3 sequence (DNA): TGTGCCAGCAGTATAGTAATAGCGGGGGGAAAATACGAGCAGTACTTC. Translated, it gives CASSIVIAGGKYEQYF.

The J gene is TRBJ1-2, the V gene TRBV4-2; 7 bases match TRBD1. This CDR3 contains 15 residues. Germline assignment: CDR1 LGHNA and CDR2 YNFKEQ. The junction had 9 bases not matched to a gene; V was cut back by 0 bases and J by 8 bases. In nucleotides, the CDR3 is TGTGCCAGCAGCCAAGATCTACGACAGGGAGGCGGCTACACCTTC. Amino acids: CASSQDLRQGGGYTF.

This clonotype was recorded a few times. This sequence joins TRBV4-3 and TRBJ2-3; the D gene is possibly TRBD2 (5 bases). V was clipped by 4 bases and J by 3 bases, with 17 bases between them. This CDR3 region has 16 residues. Germline values: CDR1 LGHNA, CDR2 YSLEER. CDR3 loop: CASSRRAGGGTDTQYF. The CDR3 DNA is TGCGCCAGCAGCCGGCGGGCTGGAGGTGGGACAGATACGCAGTATTTT.

The J gene is TRBJ2-1, the V gene TRBV9; D may be TRBD2 (5 bases). Germline CDR1 SGDLS, CDR2 YYNGEE. The CDR3 spans 13 residues. The V gene lost 3 bases and the J gene lost 6 bases, with 10 bases spanning the gap. The DNA of the CDR3 is TGTGCCAGCAGCGGCGGGCTTTTCAATGAGCAGTTCTTC. Encoded protein: CASSGGLFNEQFF.

The V gene is TRBV7-2, the J gene TRBJ2-7; 9 nucleotides match TRBD1. CDR1 SGHTA and CDR2 FQGNSA come from the germline V gene. J gave up 3 bases and V 5 bases, and 8 bases lay outside the gene matches. CDR3 length equals 15 residues. This chain's CDR3 is CASSLDRGPHYEQYF. CDR3 sequence (DNA): TGTGCCAGCAGCCTGGACAGGGGTCCTCACTACGAGCAGTACTTC.

J is TRBJ1-2 and V is TRBV9; 7 nucleotides line up with TRBD1. Germline trimming cut 0 bases from V and 4 bases from J; bases unmatched to any gene: 3. The CDR3 covers 14 residues. CDR1 and CDR2 from the germline V gene are SGDLS and YYNGEE. CDR3 amino acids: CASSVANRGYGYTF. CDR3 DNA sequence: TGTGCCAGCAGCGTAGCAAACAGGGGCTATGGCTACACCTTC.

The J gene is TRBJ1-5, the V gene TRBV10-3; perhaps TRBD1 as D (6 bases). V gave up 6 bases and J gave up 6 bases, with 12 bases separating them. This CDR3 comprises 13 residues. CDR1 and CDR2 (germline): ENHRY, SYGVKD. In DNA form, the CDR3 reads TGTGCCATCAGGGAGGACAGCGGTCAGCCCCAGCATTTT. The encoded protein is CAIREDSGQPQHF.

The J gene is TRBJ2-5, the V gene TRBV2; 12 bases map to TRBD2. The J call is uncertain, as TRBJ2-7 better fits the DNA end. The CDR3 has 13 residues. Looked up from germline, CDR1 is SNHLY and CDR2 is FYNNEI. CDR3: CAILAGGTNEQYF. CDR3 nucleotides: TGTGCCATACTAGCGGGGGGTACCAACGAGCAGTACTTC.

The J gene is TRBJ2-7, the V gene TRBV20-1, with 9 bases that match TRBD1. With V trimmed by 4 bases and J by 1 base, 8 bases remained unmatched. The CDR3 contains 15 residues. The germline V gene has CDR1 DFQATT and CDR2 SNEGSKA (reference sequence). The CDR3 loop is CSATGQGSPSYEQYF. The CDR3 DNA is TGCAGTGCTACCGGACAGGGGTCCCCTTCCTACGAGCAGTACTTC.

The rearrangement joins TRBV5-1 to TRBJ2-3; a weak D match, TRBD2 (7 bases). The V gene lost 3 bases and the J gene lost 0 bases, with 14 bases spanning the gap. Looked up from germline, CDR1 is SGHRS and CDR2 is YFSETQ. The CDR3 sequence is 16 residues long. CDR3 bases: TGCGCCAGCAGCTGGGCGGGGGCGGTCAGCACAGATACGCAGTATTTT. Its translation: CASSWAGAVSTDTQYF.

The CDR3 DNA reads as TGTGCCAGCAGCTTCGGCCTCATTCAGGTCGCTGGCTACACCTTC. Translating gives CASSFGLIQVAGYTF. The chain combines TRBV7-8 with TRBJ1-2; D gene unclear. The CDR3 has 15 amino acids. CDR1 and CDR2 (germline): SGHVS, FQNEAQ. V lost 3 bases and J lost 7, with 18 bases in between.

In this sample, this clonotype turned up many times. The chain carries TRBV6-5 and TRBJ2-7, with 7 bases aligning to TRBD1. This CDR3 spans 14 amino acids. J was trimmed by 1 base and V by 5 bases; bases with no gene match: 5. Germline values: CDR1 MNHEY, CDR2 SVGAGI. The CDR3 sequence: CASSRTGESYEQYF. CDR3 in DNA: TGTGCCAGCAGTCGTACAGGGGAGTCCTACGAGCAGTACTTC.

The genes are TRBV7-9 and TRBJ2-3; no clear D gene. From germline, CDR1 is SEHNR and CDR2 FQNEAQ (reference sequence). The CDR3 extends over 11 amino acids. V dropped 8 bases and J dropped 4 bases, with 7 bases sitting between them. CDR3 bases: TGTGCCAGCGGAAGAGCAGATACGCAGTATTTT. Residues: CASGRADTQYF.

As for this clonotype: At one of its ends the junction is not consistent with the germline gene, which may arise from a read error. V and J are TRBV2 and TRBJ2-1; a possible D gene is TRBD2 (6 bases). Germline V lookup: CDR1 SNHLY, CDR2 FYNNEI. The CDR3 length is 15 residues. Here the CDR3 reads CASGGLQSSYNGQFF. The CDR3 DNA follows: TGTGCCAGCGGTGGACTACAGAGCTCCTACAATGGGCAGTTCTTC.

This clonotype was seen only a few times. This chain uses TRBV7-2 with TRBJ2-7; 8 positions agree with TRBD2. Germline V gives CDR1 SGHTA, CDR2 FQGNSA. The V gene end was trimmed by 3 bases and the J gene end by 2 bases; junction bases not matched to a gene: 6. The CDR3 sequence is 15 residues long. CDR3 sequence: CASSFFAGGAYEQYF. The CDR3, as DNA: TGTGCCAGCAGCTTTTTTGCGGGGGGTGCCTACGAGCAGTACTTC.

The J gene is TRBJ2-4, the V gene TRBV28; 8 bases agree with TRBD2. Gene TRBJ2-7 matches the end of the DNA better, so the J call may be wrong. There are 18 residues in the CDR3. From germline, CDR1 is MDHEN and CDR2 SYDVKM. The CDR3 reads CASSSPRLGGALSYEQYF. CDR3 sequence (DNA): TGTGCCAGCAGTTCCCCCCGTCTCGGGGGGGCCCTTTCTTACGAGCAGTACTTC.

This chain links TRBV7-2 with TRBJ2-5; 10 bases line up with TRBD2. CDR1 is SGHTA and CDR2 is FQGNSA in the germline V gene. V trimming: 4 bases; J trimming: 2 bases; junction bases outside the gene matches: 7. The CDR3 has 16 residues. CDR3 loop: CASSSPGAGGQETQYF. In DNA form, the CDR3 reads TGTGCCAGCAGCTCCCCGGGAGCGGGGGGGCAAGAGACCCAGTACTTC.

CDR3 coding DNA: TGTGCCAGCAGTTACTCCGGGACATACTCCTACGAGCAGTACTTC. Its translation: CASSYSGTYSYEQYF. V is TRBV6-5 and J is TRBJ2-7; weak D call: TRBD1 (6 bases). V shed 0 bases and J shed 0 bases, with 9 bases lying between them. The CDR3 is made up of 15 amino acids. Germline CDR1 reads MNHEY; CDR2 reads SVGAGI.

This clonotype has a handful of counts. The V gene is TRBV9, the J gene TRBJ2-4; TRBD1 matches 8 bases. Germline V CDR1 and CDR2: SGDLS, YYNGEE. This CDR3 has 16 amino acids. With 0 bases clipped from V and 2 bases from J, the junction kept 4 bases outside the gene matches. CDR3 nucleotides: TGTGCCAGCAGCGTAGGGCAGGGGGCTTCCAAAAACATTCAGTACTTC. Its translation: CASSVGQGASKNIQYF. The full variable domain, in which reference TRBV9 and TRBJ2-4 provide the parts outside the CDR3, is DSGVTQTPKHLITATGQRVTLRCSPRSGDLSVYWYQQSLDQGLQFLIQYYNGEERAKGNILERFSAQQFPDLHSELNLSSLELGDSALYFCASSVGQGASKNIQYFGAGTRLSVL.

V gene TRBV28 combines with J gene TRBJ2-1; a weak D match, TRBD1 (6 bases). This CDR3 region has 15 residues. Per germline, CDR1 MDHEN and CDR2 SYDVKM. V lost 8 bases to trimming and J lost 1 base, with 15 bases between them. The CDR3 DNA sequence: TGTGCCAGCGAGCCTCCGGACAGTTCCTACAATGAGCAGTTCTTC. This sequence encodes CASEPPDSSYNEQFF.

The chain employs TRBV28 and TRBJ2-1; D may be TRBD2 (5 bases). CDR3 length: 13 amino acids. V lost 1 base, J lost 9 bases, and 10 bases lay in between. The germline gives CDR1 MDHEN, CDR2 SYDVKM. CDR3 in amino acids: CASSLYEGAEQFF. The CDR3 nucleotides are TGTGCCAGCAGTTTATATGAGGGAGCTGAGCAGTTCTTC.

In its sample, this clonotype was seen a few times. The chain employs TRBV9 and TRBJ2-7; 7 nucleotides agree with TRBD1. V shed 3 bases, J shed 1 base, and the junction held 4 bases outside the gene matches. Germline lookup yields CDR1 SGDLS and CDR2 YYNGEE. CDR3 length: 14 amino acids. In DNA form, the CDR3 reads TGTGCCAGCAGCGCGTCGACAGGGTCCTACGAGCAGTACTTC. Amino acid sequence: CASSASTGSYEQYF.

A note on this clonotype: A read error is possible here, since a much larger clone lies one base away. The chain is built from TRBV14 and TRBJ2-1; D might be TRBD2 (6 bases). The CDR3 spans 14 residues. CDR1 is SGHDN and CDR2 is FVKESK in the germline V gene. This chain's CDR3 is CASSPPGGLGEQLF. CDR3 nucleotide sequence: TGTGCCAGCAGCCCACCCGGAGGGCTAGGTGAGCAGTTATTC.

The rearrangement uses TRBV6-5 and TRBJ2-7; 8 bases agree with TRBD2. This CDR3 has 17 residues. The germline gives CDR1 MNHEY, CDR2 SVGAGI. With 0 bases clipped from V and 0 bases from J, the junction kept 7 bases outside the gene matches. The CDR3 spells CASSYSSLGLGSYEQYF. The CDR3 bases are TGTGCCAGCAGTTACTCGAGTCTGGGACTAGGCTCCTACGAGCAGTACTTC.

The chain couples TRBV28 to TRBJ2-5, with 8 nucleotides matching TRBD2. After removal of 6 bases from V and 4 bases from J, the junction contained 10 bases not matched to a gene. Germline CDR1 is MDHEN and CDR2 is SYDVKM. The CDR3 contains 15 residues. The chain's CDR3 is CASRQRGGPRETQYF. As DNA, the CDR3 is TGTGCCAGCAGACAACGGGGGGGCCCTAGAGAGACCCAGTACTTC.

The rearrangement uses TRBV20-1 and TRBJ2-7; D gene ambiguous. Trimming left V 6 bases short and J 0 bases short, with 15 bases between. CDR3 length equals 14 residues. Germline CDR1 and CDR2: DFQATT and SNEGSKA (reference sequence). The CDR3 spells CSAELGRSSYEQYF. The CDR3 DNA reads as TGCAGTGCCGAATTGGGAAGAAGCTCCTACGAGCAGTACTTC.

About this clonotype itself: At one of its ends the junction is not consistent with the germline gene, which may arise from a read error. The rearrangement links TRBV12-3 or TRBV12-4 to TRBJ2-3; TRBD2 agrees at 12 bases. This CDR3 has 16 amino acids. The CDR3 is CASSSRTSGETDMQYF. The CDR3 region has the DNA TGTGCCAGCAGTTCCCGGACTAGCGGGGAAACAGATATGCAGTATTTT.

The chain couples TRBV2 to TRBJ2-3; TRBD2 is a possible D gene (5 bases). V shed 8 bases and J shed 2 bases, with 14 bases lying between them. CDR1 and CDR2 from the germline V gene are SNHLY and FYNNEI. This CDR3 contains 14 residues. The CDR3 is CASFRDHPTDTQYF. For the CDR3, the DNA is TGTGCCAGCTTCCGGGATCACCCCACAGATACGCAGTATTTT.